The source of this T cell receptor beta chain is a study of T cell changes during pregnancy in multiple sclerosis. Germline lookup yields CDR1 GTSNPN and CDR2 SVGIG (reference sequence). This CDR3 contains 14 residues. The germline V and J ends were trimmed by 6 bases and 7 bases, with 19 bases remaining between them. Measured with immunoSEQ multiplex PCR; TCRdb has only the in-frame clones, and not every one. The sample holds 60,000 to 80,000 clones, 70% to 90% seen once. The sequencing here drew on peripheral blood, taken before pregnancy. V and J are TRBV30 and TRBJ1-5; D call uncertain. The sequence derives from a female donor with multiple sclerosis, enrolled in a pregnancy study. DNA of the CDR3: TGTGCCTGTGCTACGTCGCCCCGAGGGCAGCCCCAGCATTTT. Translating gives CACATSPRGQPQHF.